The 32 T cell receptor beta chains in this list originate from one sample, sequenced in a study of blood T cells in healthy people across ages. A sample-barcoded 5' primer and a J-beta primer mix were used in a second PCR of roughly 6 to 11 cycles. TCRdb called the 5' RACE reads again in MiXCR, with one record for every CDR3 protein. The sample consists of 750,000 to 950,000 distinct CDR3 sequences, 25% to 35% of them appearing once. This sample was also put to use in a study of T cells of mothers and their children.

The sample comprised blood. The receptors here all came from a woman in her 40s in good health.

The table lists this clonotype with many counts. V is TRBV7-6 and J is TRBJ2-5; no definite D call. V was pared by 4 bases and J by 5 bases, with 14 bases between. The germline V gene has CDR1 SGHVS and CDR2 FNYEAQ. This CDR3 is built from 14 residues. As DNA, the CDR3 is TGTGCCAGCAGCTCCCAGTCGGGTTGGGAGACCCAGTACTTC. It codes for CASSSQSGWETQYF.

This sequence joins TRBV7-2 and TRBJ2-1; 10 nucleotides match TRBD2. CDR1 and CDR2 from the germline V gene are SGHTA and FQGNSA. V dropped 7 bases and J dropped 4; count of bases not matched to a gene: 10. There are 16 residues in the CDR3. The DNA for the CDR3 is TGTGCCAGCACCCAACTAGCGGGGTTGGGATACAATGAGCAGTTCTTC. Translated, it gives CASTQLAGLGYNEQFF.

This clonotype was seen repeatedly, ten times or more. This chain uses TRBV15 with TRBJ2-1; 16 bases are a match to TRBD2. The V and J ends lost 0 bases and 9 bases, in that order; junction bases with no gene match: 11. The germline V gene encodes CDR1 LNHNV and CDR2 YYDKDF (reference sequence). The CDR3 covers 19 residues. The CDR3: CATSRDATGLAGGWREQFF. The CDR3 nucleotides are TGTGCCACCAGCAGAGACGCGACGGGACTAGCGGGGGGGTGGCGTGAGCAGTTCTTC.

The V and J genes are TRBV4-3 and TRBJ1-2; D perhaps matches TRBD1 (5 bases). Germline V CDR1 and CDR2: LGHNA, YSLEER. CDR3 length: 15 amino acids. Trimming took 4 bases from V and 8 from J, leaving 20 bases between them. CDR3 sequence: CASSPKPGHSDGYTF. The DNA of the CDR3 is TGCGCCAGCAGCCCTAAGCCAGGGCATTCAGACGGCTACACCTTC.

V is TRBV20-1 and J is TRBJ1-2, with TRBD1 matching over 9 bases. Germline trimming cut 6 bases from V and 5 bases from J; bases unmatched to any gene: 10. Germline V gene sequence: CDR1 DFQATT, CDR2 SNEGSKA (reference sequence). CDR3 length: 14 residues. CDR3 in amino acids: CSAPGQGLSYGYTF. The DNA for the CDR3 is TGCAGTGCCCCGGGACAGGGTTTGTCTTATGGCTACACCTTC.

V and J are TRBV5-1 and TRBJ2-7; 8 nucleotides line up with TRBD2. J lost 6 bases, V lost 0 bases, and 8 bases had no gene match. Germline-derived CDR1 and CDR2 are SGHRS and YFSETQ. The CDR3 is made up of 15 amino acids. CDR3 sequence: CASSLASGGIFEQYF. In nucleotides, the CDR3 is TGCGCCAGCAGCTTGGCCTCGGGGGGGATATTCGAGCAGTACTTC.

Concerning this clonotype: This clone may be a read error of a much larger clone one base away. The chain links TRBV7-8 to TRBJ2-4; 7 bases are shared with TRBD1. Germline V gives CDR1 SGHVS, CDR2 FQNEAQ. The CDR3 extends over 15 amino acids. V shed 4 bases, J shed 15 bases, and the junction held 18 bases outside the gene matches. For the CDR3, the DNA is TGTGCCAGCAGCTCACAACCGGGACAGACCTACGAGCGGTACTTC. Its protein is CASSSQPGQTYERYF.

This clonotype was counted a single time. This may arise from a read error, as a much more abundant clone is one base away. The V call is TRBV14, the J call TRBJ1-1; 7 nucleotides align to TRBD1. V lost 0 bases, J lost 5 bases, and 6 bases stayed unmatched. Germline assignment: CDR1 SGHDN and CDR2 FVKESK. This CDR3 is built from 15 residues. The CDR3 coding sequence is TGTGCCAGCAGCCAAGATCCAGGGACAGCGACTGAAGCTTTCTTT. It codes for CASSQDPGTATEAFF.

This clonotype was seen once. The chain employs TRBV7-2 and TRBJ1-3, with D maybe TRBD1 (5 bases). The CDR3 is made up of 15 amino acids. Trimming stripped 3 bases from V and 2 bases from J, with 11 bases between. Looked up from germline, CDR1 is SGHTA and CDR2 is FQGNSA. This chain's CDR3 is CASSLQGVTGNTIYF. CDR3 bases: TGTGCCAGCAGCTTGCAGGGAGTAACTGGAAACACCATATATTTT.

At least ten counts were recorded for this clonotype. This may stem from a read error, because a much larger clone lies one nucleotide away. The chain joins TRBV29-1 to TRBJ2-1, with D possibly being TRBD1 or TRBD2 (5 bases each). Trimming removed 7 bases at V and 7 bases at J, with 14 bases between. The CDR3 covers 12 residues. CDR1 and CDR2 (germline): SQVTM, ANQGSEA. The CDR3, as DNA: TGCAGCGGGCGTGTGGGGGAGAATGAGCAGTTCTTC. Translation: CSGRVGENEQFF.

This chain connects TRBV6-2 or TRBV6-3 to TRBJ1-6; tentative D call: TRBD1 (5 bases). The CDR3 runs to 12 residues. Germline V gene data show CDR1 as MNHEY and CDR2 as SVGEGT. Trimming removed 7 bases at V and 11 bases at J, with 12 bases between. The CDR3 is CASNGPGAPLHF. The CDR3 region has the DNA TGTGCCAGCAATGGCCCGGGGGCACCCCTCCACTTT.

The chain joins TRBV28 to TRBJ2-3, with no clear D. This CDR3 has 14 amino acids. V lost 2 bases, J lost 11 bases, and 17 bases lay in between. Germline V gene lookup returns CDR1 MDHEN and CDR2 SYDVKM. The CDR3, as DNA: TGTGCCAGCAGTTTAGGGCAGGTCCGACGATGGCAGTATTTT. It yields the protein CASSLGQVRRWQYF.

The chain has TRBV3-1 and TRBJ1-1; 7 bases map to TRBD1. CDR3 size: 17 residues. Germline V CDR1 and CDR2: LGHDT, YNNKEL (reference sequence). J lost 0 bases, V lost 8 bases, and 15 bases had no gene match. CDR3: CASFPIYRGVMNTEAFF. The CDR3 DNA reads TGTGCCAGCTTCCCTATATACAGGGGTGTCATGAACACTGAAGCTTTCTTT. Full variable domain (missing parts from reference TRBV3-1 and TRBJ1-1): DTAVSQTPKYLVTQMGNDKSIKCEQNLGHDTMYWYKQDSKKFLKIMFSYNNKELIINETVPNRFSPKSPDKAHLNLHINSLELGDSAVYFCASFPIYRGVMNTEAFFGQGTRLTVV.

This clonotype was recorded a few times. The V call is TRBV20-1, the J call TRBJ2-2, with 9 bases that match TRBD2. Germline V lookup: CDR1 DFQATT, CDR2 SNEGSKA (reference sequence). The CDR3 has 15 amino acids. With V trimmed by 3 bases and J by 6 bases, 8 bases remained unmatched. The CDR3 nucleotides are TGCAGTGCTAGTGGGACTAGCAATTTCCCCGGGGAGCTGTTTTTT. It specifies CSASGTSNFPGELFF.

This clonotype was recorded many times. The rearrangement links TRBV4-1 to TRBJ2-7; TRBD2 agrees at 7 bases. V gave up 4 bases and J gave up 6 bases; unmatched junction bases: 12. CDR1 and CDR2 from the germline V gene are MGHRA and YSYEKL. The CDR3 contains 15 residues. CDR3 sequence: CASSPEYRGEGEQYF. The CDR3 nucleotides read TGCGCCAGCAGCCCGGAATACCGAGGGGAGGGCGAGCAGTACTTC.

The chain is built from TRBV4-3 and TRBJ2-1; a weak D match, TRBD2 (7 bases). Germline lookup yields CDR1 LGHNA and CDR2 YSLEER. This CDR3 contains 16 residues. V was pared by 4 bases and J by 6 bases, with 19 bases between. The CDR3 region has the DNA TGCGCCAGCAGCCCCTTGGCTGGGGGGGCCTCCAATGAGCAGTTCTTC. Amino acid sequence: CASSPLAGGASNEQFF.

As regards this clonotype: Its ends do not fully match the called genes, so a read error is possible. The chain combines TRBV27 with TRBJ2-7; the match to TRBD1 covers 10 bases. Germline-derived CDR1 and CDR2 are MNHEY and SMNVEV (reference sequence). The CDR3 length is 15 residues. This CDR3 reads CAGSPLQDRGYEQYF. The CDR3 region has the DNA TGTGCCGGCAGCCCTCTTCAGGACAGGGGGTACGAGCAGTACTTC.

This clonotype was seen many times. The chain recombines TRBV29-1 with TRBJ1-1; D gene unclear. V lost 2 bases to trimming and J lost 0 bases, with 7 bases between them. This CDR3 comprises 13 residues. CDR1 is SQVTM and CDR2 is ANQGSEA in the germline V gene. CDR3 in DNA: TGCAGCGTTGAAAAGGCCATGAACACTGAAGCTTTCTTT. Protein product: CSVEKAMNTEAFF.

In its sample, this clonotype was seen many times. The J gene is TRBJ2-4, the V gene TRBV6-2 or TRBV6-3; the D is unclear. This CDR3 contains 17 residues. Germline-derived CDR1 and CDR2 are MNHEY and SVGEGT. Trimming took off 5 bases at V and 0 bases at J, with 17 bases between the two ends. In nucleotides, the CDR3 is TGTGCCAGCAGTGAGGACCGAACGAAACTAGCCAAAAACATTCAGTACTTC. Translation gives CASSEDRTKLAKNIQYF.

This clonotype was seen ten or more times. The chain combines TRBV12-3 or TRBV12-4 with TRBJ2-3, with D unresolved. Trimming shortened V by 3 bases and J by 3 bases, and 10 bases separated the two germline ends. The CDR3 is 14 amino acids. Written as DNA, the CDR3 is TGTGCCAGCAGTTTTGTGGCAAATACAGATACGCAGTATTTT. Protein sequence: CASSFVANTDTQYF.

This clonotype was found many times. The chain has TRBV28 and TRBJ2-7; D remains ambiguous. Germline V lookup: CDR1 MDHEN, CDR2 SYDVKM. This CDR3 has 14 amino acids. Trimming left V 5 bases short and J 4 bases short, with 15 bases between. In DNA, the CDR3 is TGTGCCAGCAGTCTCACGGGTCACCAGTACGAGCAGTACTTC. Translating it yields CASSLTGHQYEQYF.

The rearrangement links TRBV5-1 to TRBJ2-4; TRBD1 matches 7 bases. Germline trimming cut 0 bases from V and 8 bases from J; bases unmatched to any gene: 2. The V gene's germline CDR1 is SGHRS and CDR2 YFSETQ. The CDR3 is 13 residues long. CDR3 in amino acids: CASSLGDRDIQYF. In DNA form, the CDR3 reads TGCGCCAGCAGCTTGGGTGACAGGGACATTCAGTACTTC.

Notes on this clonotype: The junction differs from germline at one of its ends, possibly a read error. V usage is TRBV7-2 and J usage is TRBJ1-2; 9 bases align to TRBD1. In germline, CDR1 is SGHTA, CDR2 FQGNSA. The CDR3 length is 15 residues. In DNA, the CDR3 is TGTGCCAACAGCATTAAACAGGGGGCGGACTATGGCCACACCTTC. Residues: CANSIKQGADYGHTF.

The V gene is TRBV4-3, the J gene TRBJ1-5; TRBD1 is a possible D gene (6 bases). Trimming pared 4 bases from V and 5 bases from J, leaving 15 bases between. CDR1 is LGHNA, CDR2 YSLEER, per germline. The CDR3 sequence is 15 residues long. The CDR3 spells CASSRDIQGDQPQHF. The CDR3 coding sequence is TGCGCCAGCAGCCGAGACATACAGGGAGATCAGCCCCAGCATTTT.

The gene calls are TRBV6-1 and TRBJ2-1, with 10 bases aligning to TRBD1. CDR1 is MNHNS, CDR2 SASEGT, per germline. J was trimmed by 2 bases and V by 7 bases; bases with no gene match: 11. The CDR3 is made up of 17 amino acids. CDR3 sequence: CASKPGTGASPYNEQFF. The CDR3 DNA reads as TGTGCCAGCAAACCCGGGACAGGGGCATCTCCCTACAATGAGCAGTTCTTC.

The J gene is TRBJ2-7, the V gene TRBV7-9, with 13 bases aligning to TRBD2. The closer fit of TRBJ2-5 to the DNA end suggests the J call may be wrong. CDR1 and CDR2 from the germline V gene are SEHNR and FQNEAQ (reference sequence). This CDR3 is built from 16 residues. CDR3 sequence (DNA): TGTGCCAGCAGCGAGGGACTAGCGGGGACTGCGGAGACCCAGTACTTC. Its protein is CASSEGLAGTAETQYF.

This clonotype came up a few times. This chain joins TRBV9 and TRBJ2-2; no definite D call. From germline, CDR1 is SGDLS and CDR2 YYNGEE. This CDR3 comprises 14 residues. Trimming took off 3 bases at V and 5 bases at J, with 11 bases between the two ends. The CDR3 is CASSGDGWTGELFF. CDR3 coding DNA: TGTGCCAGCAGCGGCGACGGATGGACCGGGGAGCTGTTTTTT.

This clonotype was observed a few times. The chain couples TRBV7-9 to TRBJ1-6; D ambiguous. Trimming pared 4 bases from V and 8 bases from J, leaving 15 bases between. The CDR3 is 15 amino acids. Germline V gives CDR1 SEHNR, CDR2 FQNEAQ (reference sequence). Written as DNA, the CDR3 is TGTGCCAGCAGCTCAGACTTGATTATTGATTCACCCCTCCACTTT. Amino acid sequence: CASSSDLIIDSPLHF. Full variable domain (outside the CDR3, taken from reference TRBV7-9 and TRBJ1-6): DTGVSQNPRHKITKRGQNVTFRCDPISEHNRLYWYRQTLGQGPEFLTYFQNEAQLEKSRLLSDRFSAERPKGSFSTLEIQRTEQGDSAMYLCASSSDLIIDSPLHFGNGTRLTVT.

Note on this clonotype: An end of the junction differs from the germline gene, which may be a read error. This chain uses TRBV5-1 with TRBJ1-6, with TRBD1 as a possible D gene (5 bases). The CDR3 has 15 amino acids. Germline loops: CDR1 SGHRS, CDR2 YFSETQ. CDR3 residues: CASSLGVSDNSPLHF. The CDR3 nucleotides are TGCGCCAGCAGTTTGGGGGTCAGTGATAATTCACCCCTCCACTTT.

The gene calls are TRBV20-1 and TRBJ1-5, with TRBD1 as a possible D gene (5 bases). Germline V gives CDR1 DFQATT, CDR2 SNEGSKA (reference sequence). V was cut by 1 base and J by 2 bases, with 9 bases left in between. The CDR3 runs to 14 residues. The CDR3 reads CSARGGDGNQPQHF. For the CDR3, the DNA is TGCAGTGCTAGAGGAGGGGACGGCAATCAGCCCCAGCATTTT.

This clonotype has a count of ten or more. The chain couples TRBV18 to TRBJ2-7; unclear D gene. Trimming removed 3 bases from V and 2 bases from J, with 8 bases in between. The CDR3 totals 13 residues. The V gene's germline CDR1 is KGHSH and CDR2 LQKENI. The CDR3 loop reads CASSPAGPYEQYF. CDR3 bases: TGTGCCAGCTCACCGGCTGGGCCCTACGAGCAGTACTTC.

The sample holds many counts of this clonotype. The chain links TRBV7-8 to TRBJ2-1; D is uncertain. The length of the CDR3 is 14 residues. In germline, CDR1 is SGHVS, CDR2 FQNEAQ. The V gene lost 1 base and the J gene lost 5 bases, with 9 bases spanning the gap. The CDR3 nucleotides are TGTGCCAGCAGCTTAGGTCCGTCAGACAATGAGCAGTTCTTC. Translated, it gives CASSLGPSDNEQFF.